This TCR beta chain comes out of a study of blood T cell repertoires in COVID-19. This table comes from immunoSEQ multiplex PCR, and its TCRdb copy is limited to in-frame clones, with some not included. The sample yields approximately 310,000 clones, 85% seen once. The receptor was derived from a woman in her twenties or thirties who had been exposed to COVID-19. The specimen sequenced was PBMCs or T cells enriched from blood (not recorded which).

CDR3 amino acids: CASSVFFGSGGKETQYF. Here the CDR3 DNA reads TGTGCCAGCAGTGTATTTTTCGGCAGTGGGGGGAAAGAGACCCAGTACTTC. V and J are TRBV6-1 and TRBJ2-5, with D perhaps TRBD2 (6 bases). Germline V lookup: CDR1 MNHNS, CDR2 SASEGT. The CDR3 spans 17 residues. Trimming removed 4 bases from V and 3 bases from J, with 21 bases in between.